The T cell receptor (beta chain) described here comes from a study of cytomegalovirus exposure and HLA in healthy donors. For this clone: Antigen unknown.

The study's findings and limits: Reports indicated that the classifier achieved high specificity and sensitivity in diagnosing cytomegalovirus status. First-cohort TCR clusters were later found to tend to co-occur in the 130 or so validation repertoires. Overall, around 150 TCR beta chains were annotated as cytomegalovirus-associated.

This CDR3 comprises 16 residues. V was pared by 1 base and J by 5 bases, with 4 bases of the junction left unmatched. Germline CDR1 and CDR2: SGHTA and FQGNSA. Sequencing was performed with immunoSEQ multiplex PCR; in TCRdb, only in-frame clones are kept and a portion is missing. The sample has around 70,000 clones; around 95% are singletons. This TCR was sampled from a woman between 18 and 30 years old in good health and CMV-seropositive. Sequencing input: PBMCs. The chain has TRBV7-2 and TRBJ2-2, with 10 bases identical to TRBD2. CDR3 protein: CASSLEAGGLTGELFF. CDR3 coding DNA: TGTGCCAGCAGCTTAGAAGCGGGGGGGCTTACCGGGGAGCTGTTTTTT.